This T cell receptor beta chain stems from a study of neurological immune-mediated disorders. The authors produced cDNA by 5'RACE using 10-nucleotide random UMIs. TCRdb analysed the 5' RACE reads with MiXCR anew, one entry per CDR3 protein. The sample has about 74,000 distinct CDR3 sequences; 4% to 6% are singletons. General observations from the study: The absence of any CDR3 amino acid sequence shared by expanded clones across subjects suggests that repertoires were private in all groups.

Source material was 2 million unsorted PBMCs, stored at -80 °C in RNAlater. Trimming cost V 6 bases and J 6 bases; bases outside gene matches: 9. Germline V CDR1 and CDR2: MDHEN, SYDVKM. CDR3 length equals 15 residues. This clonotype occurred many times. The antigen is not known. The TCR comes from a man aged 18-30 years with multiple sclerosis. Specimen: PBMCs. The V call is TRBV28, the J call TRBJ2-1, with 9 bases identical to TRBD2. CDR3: CASRELREGFNEQFF. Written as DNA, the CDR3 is TGTGCCAGCAGGGAATTGCGGGAGGGATTCAATGAGCAGTTCTTC.